This T cell receptor beta chain was obtained from a study of low-dose radiotherapy and immunotherapy resistance in tumors. Overall study context: Treatment of Cohort 1 consisted of 0.5 Gy per fraction every 2 weeks, adding up to 6.5 Gy. Individuals in Cohort 2 had 1 Gy per fraction every two weeks, adding up to 13 Gy over 26 weeks. Oral aspirin at 300 mg was taken daily by patients for four cycles, beginning on cycle 1 day 1.

The therapy administered to donors comprised nivolumab, ipilimumab, aspirin, low-dose cyclophosphamide and low-dose radiotherapy. cDNA synthesis used a TRAV/TRBV-specific primer set for both chains. PCR amplification of the TCRs was performed with Phusion for 15 to 25 PCR cycles, and it relied on a constant-region primer together with a V-primer adapter. TCRdb re-analysed the reads in MiXCR, keeping a single row per CDR3 protein. The table has fewer than 6,500 distinct CDR3 sequences, roughly four fifths seen once. This CDR3 has 13 amino acids. V lost 6 bases, J lost 16 bases, and 19 bases lay in between. The germline CDR1 and CDR2 sequences are MDHEN and SYDVKM.

The genes are TRBV28 and TRBJ1-6; no reliable D call. This receptor was identified in a human donor with advanced metastatic prostate, ovarian, gallbladder or colorectal cancer (not recorded which). This table probably holds off-target reads from a library built for another chain. CDR3 residues: CASSPGLNNFLHF. As DNA, the CDR3 is TGTGCCAGCAGCCCCGGCCTGAATAATTTTCTCCACTTT. Using reference TRBV28 and TRBJ1-6 for the parts outside the CDR3, the full variable domain is DVKVTQSSRYLVKRTGEKVFLECVQDMDHENMFWYRQDPGLGLRLIYFSYDVKMKEKGDIPEGYSVSREKKERFSLILESASTNQTSMYLCASSPGLNNFLHFGNGTRLTVT.